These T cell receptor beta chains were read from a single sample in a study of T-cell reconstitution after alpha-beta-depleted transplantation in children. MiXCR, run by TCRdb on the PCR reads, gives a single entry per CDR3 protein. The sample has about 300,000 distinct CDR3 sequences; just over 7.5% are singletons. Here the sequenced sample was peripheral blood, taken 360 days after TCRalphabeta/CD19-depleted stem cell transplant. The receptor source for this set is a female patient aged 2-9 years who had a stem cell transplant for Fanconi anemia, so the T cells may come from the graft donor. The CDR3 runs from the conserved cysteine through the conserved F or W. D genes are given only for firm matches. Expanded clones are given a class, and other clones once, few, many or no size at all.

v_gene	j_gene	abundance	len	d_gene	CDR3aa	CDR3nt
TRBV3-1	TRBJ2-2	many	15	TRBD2	CASTQSGANTGELFF	TGTGCCAGCACCCAGAGCGGGGCGAACACCGGGGAGCTGTTTTTT
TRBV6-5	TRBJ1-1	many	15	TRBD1	CASSWDRDMNTEAFF	TGTGCCAGCAGTTGGGACAGGGATATGAACACTGAAGCTTTCTTT
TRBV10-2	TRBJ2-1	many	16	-	CASSESISWSHNEQFF	TGCGCCAGCAGTGAGTCGATTAGCTGGAGCCACAATGAGCAGTTCTTC
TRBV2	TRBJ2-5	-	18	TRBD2	CAFTFGTSGGGTQGTQYF	TGTGCCTTCACCTTCGGGACTAGCGGGGGGGGGACTCAGGGGACCCAGTACTTC
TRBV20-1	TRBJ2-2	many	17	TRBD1	CSARNSAGTANTGELFF	TGCAGTGCTAGAAACTCCGCCGGGACAGCGAACACCGGGGAGCTGTTTTTT
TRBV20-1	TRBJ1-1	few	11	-	CSARAGTEAFF	TGCAGTGCTCGGGCGGGGACTGAAGCTTTCTTT
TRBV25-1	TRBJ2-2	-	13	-	CASSPRATGELFF	TGTGCCAGCAGCCCCAGAGCAACCGGGGAGCTGTTTTTT
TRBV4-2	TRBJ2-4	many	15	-	CASSQGIGTKNIQYF	TGTGCCAGCAGCCAAGGGATAGGGACTAAAAACATTCAGTACTTC
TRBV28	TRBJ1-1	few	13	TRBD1	CATDRALNTEAFF	TGTGCCACGGACAGGGCCTTGAACACTGAAGCTTTCTTT
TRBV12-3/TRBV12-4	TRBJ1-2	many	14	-	CASSLWAAGGGYTF	TGTGCCAGCAGTTTATGGGCCGCAGGAGGGGGCTACACCTTC
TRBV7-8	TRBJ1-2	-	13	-	CASSLAGFDGYTF	TGTGCCAGCAGCTTAGCAGGGTTTGATGGCTACACCTTC
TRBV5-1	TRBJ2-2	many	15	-	CASSLRGGATGELFF	TGCGCCAGCAGCTTGAGGGGAGGCGCGACCGGGGAGCTGTTTTTT
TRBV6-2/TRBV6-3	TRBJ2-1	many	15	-	CASSYSSLENNEQFF	TGTGCCAGCAGTTACTCGAGTCTAGAAAACAATGAGCAGTTCTTC
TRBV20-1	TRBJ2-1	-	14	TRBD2	CSATLGGLHNEQFF	TGCAGTGCAACCCTGGGGGGGTTACACAATGAGCAGTTCTTC
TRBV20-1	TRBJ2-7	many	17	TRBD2	CSARGGRARVLSYEQYF	TGCAGTGCTAGGGGCGGGAGAGCGAGGGTCCTAAGCTACGAGCAGTACTTC
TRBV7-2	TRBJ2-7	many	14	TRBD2	CASSWGLESYEQYF	TGTGCCAGCAGCTGGGGACTAGAAAGCTACGAGCAGTACTTC
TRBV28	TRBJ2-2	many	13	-	CASRWEATGELFF	TGTGCCAGCCGTTGGGAGGCCACCGGGGAGCTGTTTTTT
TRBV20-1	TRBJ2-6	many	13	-	CSARRAGANVLTF	TGCAGTGCTAGAAGGGCTGGGGCCAACGTCCTGACTTTC
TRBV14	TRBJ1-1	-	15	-	CASSQVPARRTEAFF	TGTGCCAGCAGCCAAGTTCCAGCCCGGAGGACTGAAGCTTTCTTT
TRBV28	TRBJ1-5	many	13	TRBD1	CASSPGGVQPQHF	TGTGCCAGCAGCCCAGGGGGGGTTCAGCCCCAGCATTTT
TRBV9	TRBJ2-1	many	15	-	CASSPGSGLNNEQFF	TGTGCCAGCAGCCCCGGATCGGGACTCAACAATGAGCAGTTCTTC
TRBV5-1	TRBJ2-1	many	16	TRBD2	CASSLVASGTYNEQFF	TGCGCCAGCAGCTTGGTAGCTAGCGGAACCTACAATGAGCAGTTCTTC